Listed here are 31 T cell receptor beta chains from one sample, sequenced in a study of cytomegalovirus exposure and HLA in healthy donors. Researchers ran the PCR with 60 Vbeta and 13 Jbeta primers. Using immunoSEQ multiplex PCR, the repertoire was profiled, and TCRdb retains in-frame clones only, with some absent. The repertoire consists of more than 150,000 clones, with 82% occurring once and the leading ten covering approximately 1.5%. Sequencing was carried out using PBMCs. Receptor source: a man in his forties or fifties in good health and CMV-seronegative.

The chain combines TRBV7-2 with TRBJ1-2; D remains ambiguous. Germline V gene lookup returns CDR1 SGHTA and CDR2 FQGNSA. The CDR3 is 14 residues long. The germline V and J ends were trimmed by 0 bases and 5 bases, with 10 bases remaining between them. The CDR3 DNA sequence: TGTGCCAGCAGCTTAGCTTCAGTCAAATATGGCTACACCTTC. This sequence encodes CASSLASVKYGYTF. Drawing the rest from reference TRBV7-2 and TRBJ1-2, the complete variable domain is GAGVSQSPSNKVTEKGKDVELRCDPISGHTALYWYRQSLGQGLEFLIYFQGNSAPDKSGLPSDRFSAERTGGSVSTLTIQRTQQEDSAVYLCASSLASVKYGYTFGSGTRLTVV.

J is TRBJ1-4 and V is TRBV7-9; 8 bases agree with TRBD1. Germline lookup yields CDR1 SEHNR and CDR2 FQNEAQ (reference sequence). The CDR3 extends over 14 amino acids. Losses at the gene ends were 3 bases for V and 6 bases for J; bases not matched to a gene: 3. The DNA for the CDR3 is TGTGCCAGCAGCTTGGGACAGGTGTATGAAAAACTGTTTTTT. Amino acid sequence: CASSLGQVYEKLFF.

This clone was seen only a few times. This sequence joins TRBV5-1 and TRBJ2-6; D unresolved. V shed 5 bases and J shed 0 bases, with 6 bases lying between them. Germline-derived CDR1 and CDR2 are SGHRS and YFSETQ. The length of the CDR3 is 14 residues. The CDR3 region is CASRVSSGANVLTF. In DNA, the CDR3 is TGCGCCAGCAGGGTTAGCTCTGGGGCCAACGTCCTGACTTTC.

This clone was seen more than once but under ten times. CDR3 bases: TGTGCCAGCAGGGGTGCCGGGACAGGGGACACTGAAGCTTTCTTT. Translation gives CASRGAGTGDTEAFF. This rearrangement joins TRBV28 to TRBJ1-1, with TRBD1 identical over 10 bases. The CDR3 length is 15 residues. In germline, CDR1 is MDHEN, CDR2 SYDVKM. V trimming: 6 bases; J trimming: 3 bases; junction bases outside the gene matches: 7.

The rearrangement links TRBV5-5 to TRBJ2-5, with a tentative D call TRBD2 (6 bases). The V end lost 4 bases, the J end lost 5 bases, and 12 bases lay between the germline ends. This CDR3 spans 13 amino acids. In germline, CDR1 is SGHKS, CDR2 YYEKEE (reference sequence). The CDR3 nucleotides read TGTGCCAGCAGCCCGACTAGAACGGAGACCCAGTACTTC. It yields the protein CASSPTRTETQYF. Using reference TRBV5-5 and TRBJ2-5 for the parts outside the CDR3, the full variable domain is DAGVTQSPTHLIKTRGQQVTLRCSPISGHKSVSWYQQVLGQGPQFIFQYYEKEERGRGNFPDRFSARQFPNYSSELNVNALLLGDSALYLCASSPTRTETQYFGPGTRLLVL.

V gene TRBV6-4 combines with J gene TRBJ2-6; TRBD1 matches 12 bases. CDR1 is MRHNA and CDR2 is SNTAGT in the germline V gene. The CDR3 runs to 19 residues. J gave up 0 bases and V 6 bases, and 9 bases lay outside the gene matches. CDR3: CASRALPGQGASGANVLTF. In DNA, the CDR3 is TGTGCCAGCAGGGCTCTACCGGGACAGGGGGCCTCTGGGGCCAACGTCCTGACTTTC.

This clone was seen more than once but under ten times. The rearrangement joins TRBV4-1 to TRBJ1-6; a weak D match, TRBD1 (6 bases). Trimming removed 0 bases at V and 6 bases at J, with 9 bases between. Germline loops: CDR1 MGHRA, CDR2 YSYEKL. The CDR3 runs to 15 residues. The CDR3 region is CASSQDQGTNSPLHF. CDR3 bases: TGCGCCAGCAGCCAAGACCAGGGGACTAATTCACCCCTCCACTTT.

The V gene is TRBV5-4, the J gene TRBJ2-7; 7 nucleotides agree with TRBD2. The CDR3 runs to 13 residues. In germline, CDR1 is SGHNT, CDR2 YYREEE (reference sequence). After removal of 0 bases from V and 6 bases from J, the junction contained 3 bases not matched to a gene. CDR3 sequence: CASSLGEGLEQYF. As DNA, the CDR3 is TGTGCCAGCAGCTTGGGGGAGGGCCTCGAGCAGTACTTC.

The rearrangement links TRBV30 to TRBJ1-1; a possible D gene is TRBD1 (5 bases). The CDR3 covers 15 residues. Trimming cost V 3 bases and J 0 bases, with 14 bases left between them. Germline CDR1 reads GTSNPN; CDR2 reads SVGIG (reference sequence). CDR3 amino acids: CAWRGNTGMNTEAFF. The CDR3 DNA reads as TGTGCCTGGAGAGGGAACACAGGCATGAACACTGAAGCTTTCTTT.

The gene calls are TRBV27 and TRBJ2-7; D is undetermined. The CDR3 runs to 13 residues. V dropped 8 bases and J dropped 6 bases, with 17 bases sitting between them. Germline CDR1 is MNHEY and CDR2 is SMNVEV (reference sequence). The CDR3 loop reads CASAPLLTGEQYF. CDR3 nucleotides: TGTGCCAGCGCTCCCCTATTGACTGGCGAGCAGTACTTC.

The chain combines TRBV4-1 with TRBJ2-5; 9 bases fit TRBD2. With 0 bases clipped from V and 5 bases from J, the junction kept 10 bases outside the gene matches. The CDR3 is made up of 17 amino acids. CDR1 MGHRA and CDR2 YSYEKL come from the germline V gene. CDR3 sequence (DNA): TGCGCCAGCAGCCAAGAAACGTGGCTAGCGGGGAGGGAGACCCAGTACTTC. Translated: CASSQETWLAGRETQYF.

This clone has only one observation. V gene TRBV5-1 combines with J gene TRBJ1-1; D not resolved. Germline V lookup: CDR1 SGHRS, CDR2 YFSETQ. The CDR3 length is 15 residues. V lost 2 bases and J lost 0, with 11 bases in between. The CDR3 DNA follows: TGCGCCAGCAGCTTAACCCCGCAGATGAACACTGAAGCTTTCTTT. As protein: CASSLTPQMNTEAFF.

The chain is built from TRBV6-1 and TRBJ2-5; possibly TRBD2 for D (6 bases). CDR3 size: 13 residues. Germline V CDR1 and CDR2: MNHNS, SASEGT. The V gene lost 6 bases and the J gene lost 9 bases, with 17 bases spanning the gap. CDR3 protein: CASSGNRSGAQYF. The CDR3 nucleotides are TGTGCCAGCAGCGGGAACCGGTCGGGGGCCCAGTACTTC.

This chain joins TRBV2 and TRBJ1-4; tentatively, D is TRBD1 (5 bases). V lost 7 bases, J lost 0 bases, and 12 bases lay in between. The CDR3 covers 15 residues. Looked up from germline, CDR1 is SNHLY and CDR2 is FYNNEI. The DNA of the CDR3 is TGTGCCAGCAACGGGGGGGAGGCAACTAATGAAAAACTGTTTTTT. Translation: CASNGGEATNEKLFF. The full variable domain, in which reference TRBV2 and TRBJ1-4 provide the parts outside the CDR3, is EPEVTQTPSHQVTQMGQEVILRCVPISNHLYFYWYRQILGQKVEFLVSFYNNEISEKSEIFDDQFSVERPDGSNFTLKIRSTKLEDSAMYFCASNGGEATNEKLFFGSGTQLSVL.

The V and J genes are TRBV7-3 and TRBJ2-2; 10 nucleotides line up with TRBD2. V shed 3 bases, J shed 7 bases, and the junction held 8 bases outside the gene matches. Germline values: CDR1 SGHTA, CDR2 FQGTGA. This CDR3 is built from 16 residues. The CDR3 nucleotides are TGTGCCAGCAGCTTTATACCTAGCGGGAGCTACGGGGAGCTGTTTTTT. Protein: CASSFIPSGSYGELFF.

The J gene is TRBJ2-7, the V gene TRBV28; tentative D call: TRBD2 (7 bases). The CDR3 sequence is 13 residues long. Per germline, CDR1 MDHEN and CDR2 SYDVKM. V was trimmed by 8 bases and J by 3 bases, leaving 14 bases between them. CDR3 protein: CASCLGGLYEQYF. The CDR3 nucleotides are TGTGCCAGCTGTCTCGGGGGGCTCTACGAGCAGTACTTC.

This chain joins TRBV7-2 and TRBJ2-3; D is unclear. The germline gives CDR1 SGHTA, CDR2 FQGNSA. The V end was cut by 3 bases, the J end by 3 bases, with 10 bases between. The CDR3 totals 14 residues. The CDR3 sequence is CASSFGPQTDTQYF. The CDR3 region has the DNA TGTGCCAGCAGCTTTGGGCCCCAAACAGATACGCAGTATTTT.

V is TRBV28 and J is TRBJ2-1; 7 nucleotides match TRBD1. Losses at the gene ends were 4 bases for V and 6 bases for J; bases not matched to a gene: 15. CDR1 is MDHEN and CDR2 is SYDVKM in the germline V gene. There are 17 residues in the CDR3. As DNA, the CDR3 is TGTGCCAGCAGTTCGCCCCTAGGGGGCGGTTCGGCCAATGAGCAGTTCTTC. Translated, it gives CASSSPLGGGSANEQFF. Combining the CDR3 with reference TRBV28 and TRBJ2-1 gives the whole variable domain DVKVTQSSRYLVKRTGEKVFLECVQDMDHENMFWYRQDPGLGLRLIYFSYDVKMKEKGDIPEGYSVSREKKERFSLILESASTNQTSMYLCASSSPLGGGSANEQFFGPGTRLTVL.

The CDR3 DNA reads as TGTGCCAGCAGTTTTGGGGCACCGGGACAGGGGACCTACGAGCAGTACTTC. This encodes CASSFGAPGQGTYEQYF. J is TRBJ2-7 and V is TRBV28; TRBD1 agrees at 10 bases. Losses at the gene ends were 3 bases for V and 2 bases for J; bases not matched to a gene: 10. CDR1 is MDHEN, CDR2 SYDVKM, per germline. The CDR3 has 17 amino acids.

Points on this clone: In the same sample, other DNA sequences code for this CDR3. The J gene is TRBJ2-7, the V gene TRBV2; 7 nucleotides agree with TRBD2. The germline V gene encodes CDR1 SNHLY and CDR2 FYNNEI. The CDR3 spans 16 residues. V dropped 4 bases and J dropped 0; count of bases not matched to a gene: 9. CDR3 sequence (DNA): TGTGCCAGCAGTGTGAACGAACTAGCGATCTCCTACGAGCAGTACTTC. It encodes CASSVNELAISYEQYF.

The chain combines TRBV18 with TRBJ2-1; 8 bases match TRBD2. The CDR3 extends over 16 amino acids. The V segment lost 1 base and the J segment 6 bases; nucleotides outside the gene matches: 8. Germline lookup yields CDR1 KGHSH and CDR2 LQKENI. For the CDR3, the DNA is TGTGCCAGCTCACCACTGGCTAGCGGGTCGGTCAATGAGCAGTTCTTC. It translates to CASSPLASGSVNEQFF.

The CDR3 DNA sequence: TGTGCCAGCAGCCCTGGGACAGAGAAAGCTTTCTTT. The encoded protein is CASSPGTEKAFF. The J gene is TRBJ1-1, the V gene TRBV7-9, with 7 bases fitting TRBD1. Germline loops: CDR1 SEHNR, CDR2 FQNEAQ (reference sequence). CDR3 size: 12 residues. Losses at the gene ends were 5 bases for V and 9 bases for J; bases not matched to a gene: 6.

The V call is TRBV9, the J call TRBJ2-7; 12 nucleotides agree with TRBD2. The trim removed 7 bases at V and 0 bases at J, leaving 5 bases unmatched. This CDR3 has 15 residues. From germline, CDR1 is SGDLS and CDR2 YYNGEE. In DNA form, the CDR3 reads TGTGCCAGCGCCCTAGCGGGAGGGCTCTCCTACGAGCAGTACTTC. This gives the protein CASALAGGLSYEQYF.

The rearrangement joins TRBV5-5 to TRBJ1-1; D is uncertain. Trimming cost V 4 bases and J 1 base, with 8 bases left between them. CDR3 length: 13 amino acids. Germline lookup yields CDR1 SGHKS and CDR2 YYEKEE (reference sequence). Written as DNA, the CDR3 is TGTGCCAGCAGCCCTCCAGGGAACACTGAAGCTTTCTTT. This codes for CASSPPGNTEAFF.

Concerning this clone: A read error may account for a junction end that differs from germline. The chain couples TRBV7-8 to TRBJ2-5; a weak D match, TRBD2 (5 bases). Germline V CDR1 and CDR2: SGHVS, FQNEAQ. The CDR3 loop spans 14 amino acids. CDR3 region: CAGSLGGYQETQYF. Here the CDR3 DNA reads TGTGCCGGCAGCTTAGGCGGGTACCAAGAGACCCAGTACTTC.

This chain joins TRBV7-8 and TRBJ1-1; the D gene is possibly TRBD1 (6 bases). V lost 1 base, J lost 4 bases, and 10 bases lay in between. The CDR3 has 14 amino acids. CDR1 and CDR2 (germline): SGHVS, FQNEAQ. The CDR3 sequence: CASSLGTAFTEAFF. The CDR3, as DNA: TGTGCCAGCAGCTTAGGGACAGCCTTCACTGAAGCTTTCTTT.

Note on this clone: This CDR3 is also generated by other DNA sequences in the sample. V is TRBV18 and J is TRBJ2-5, with D perhaps matching TRBD1 (5 bases). The CDR3 consists of 13 residues. CDR1 KGHSH and CDR2 LQKENI come from the germline V gene. Trimming took off 4 bases at V and 2 bases at J, with 8 bases between the two ends. The CDR3 coding sequence is TGTGCCAGCTCACTCCAGGGTCAAGAGACCCAGTACTTC. Its translation: CASSLQGQETQYF.

This sequence joins TRBV2 and TRBJ2-7, with D perhaps TRBD1 (7 bases). Germline loops: CDR1 SNHLY, CDR2 FYNNEI. The CDR3 totals 14 residues. V was trimmed by 8 bases and J by 0 bases, leaving 14 bases between them. CDR3: CASLAGQSSYEQYF. As DNA, the CDR3 is TGTGCCAGCCTCGCGGGACAGAGCTCCTACGAGCAGTACTTC.

This chain joins TRBV5-1 and TRBJ1-5; weak D call: TRBD1 (5 bases). With 0 bases removed from V and 7 bases from J, the gap between germline ends came to 11 bases. Per germline, CDR1 SGHRS and CDR2 YFSETQ. This CDR3 is built from 14 residues. CDR3 in amino acids: CASSLGDGGQPQHF. CDR3 coding DNA: TGCGCCAGCAGCTTGGGGGATGGGGGGCAGCCCCAGCATTTT.

The chain has TRBV11-3 and TRBJ2-1, with 8 bases that match TRBD2. Germline loops: CDR1 SGHNT, CDR2 YENEEA. This CDR3 is 15 amino acids long. J gave up 7 bases and V 1 base, and 6 bases lay outside the gene matches. The CDR3 DNA reads TGTGCCAGCAGCTTAGCGGGAGGGCCAGGGAATGAGCAGTTCTTC. Protein: CASSLAGGPGNEQFF.

V is TRBV10-3 and J is TRBJ2-1; 7 bases are shared with TRBD2. The CDR3 contains 16 residues. Germline lookup yields CDR1 ENHRY and CDR2 SYGVKD. V shed 6 bases and J 1 base; nucleotides not matched to a gene: 9. CDR3 DNA: TGTGCCATCAGGAGGGAGTCGGGGGGTTCCTACAATGAGCAGTTCTTC. Encoded protein: CAIRRESGGSYNEQFF.